Sequencing of this T cell receptor beta chain was carried out in a study of neurological immune-mediated disorders. From the 5' RACE reads, TCRdb called clonotypes with MiXCR, one entry per CDR3 protein. The repertoire holds 50,000 to 85,000 distinct CDR3 sequences, with 4% to 6% as singletons. This clonotype was found many times. The CDR3 runs to 17 residues. Germline V CDR1 and CDR2: SNHLY, FYNNEI. Trimming at V came to 3 bases and at J to 2 bases, leaving 10 bases not matched to a gene. The source of this sequence is a woman aged 30 to 39 with multiple sclerosis. The gene calls are TRBV2 and TRBJ1-3; 7 bases match TRBD1. The specimen sequenced was PBMCs. This CDR3 reads CASSDRTTGLAGNTIYF. The CDR3 DNA follows: TGTGCCAGCAGTGATCGTACGACAGGGCTCGCTGGAAACACCATATATTTT.